This TCR beta chain was observed in a study of OX40 agonist ivuxolimab in advanced cancers. In the study overall: Earlier anti-PD-1, anti-PD-L1 or anti-CTLA-4 therapy was permitted; over 35% had received some.

General study points: At 0.1 to 3.0 mg/kg, CD4+ and CD8+ blood T cells expanded clonally by week 6. Compared with CD4+, CD8+ T cells on average had more expanded clones.

Trimming removed 2 bases at V and 4 bases at J, with 18 bases between. This CDR3 spans 16 amino acids. Germline V gene sequence: CDR1 SGHTA, CDR2 FQGNSA. Samples of blood were obtained at baseline, on cycle 4 day 1, and on cycle 7 day 1. The method was immunoSEQ multiplex PCR; TCRdb's version includes in-frame clones alone and lacks a portion of them. The sample records tens of thousands of clones, under 90% being singletons. About this clone itself: Its antigen is unidentified.

This chain uses TRBV7-2 with TRBJ2-7; D perhaps matches TRBD1 (5 bases). This TCR came from an adult with an advanced solid tumor such as melanoma, head and neck, liver or kidney cancer. The sequences come from CD4+ or CD8+ T cells sorted from blood, collected in a trial of the OX40 agonist ivuxolimab. The CDR3 protein is CASSLRAGSMTYEQYF. CDR3 DNA: TGTGCCAGCAGCTTACGAGCAGGGTCTATGACTTACGAGCAGTACTTC.